What follows are 7 T cell receptor beta chains derived from one specimen sequenced in a study of cytomegalovirus exposure and HLA in healthy donors. Clones were read by immunoSEQ multiplex PCR, and TCRdb kept only the in-frame ones, dropping some. This table holds over 80,000 clones, roughly 85% found once. The sequenced material came from PBMCs. These receptors came from a young man in good health and CMV-seropositive.

The chain combines TRBV9 with TRBJ2-7; 7 bases line up with TRBD2. J lost 3 bases, V lost 7 bases, and 16 bases had no gene match. This CDR3 has 16 amino acids. Germline loops: CDR1 SGDLS, CDR2 YYNGEE. DNA for the CDR3: TGTGCCAGCGTCGACCAGGGAGCGGGATATTACTACGAGCAGTACGTC. It is translated as CASVDQGAGYYYEQYV.

This chain connects TRBV11-2 to TRBJ2-5; 11 bases are shared with TRBD2. With V trimmed by 5 bases and J by 5 bases, 10 bases remained unmatched. The CDR3 runs to 16 residues. Germline V gene data show CDR1 as SGHAT and CDR2 as FQNNGV. The CDR3, as DNA: TGTGCCAGCAGCCCGCCTCGACTAGCGGGAATGGAGACCCAGTACTTC. Protein: CASSPPRLAGMETQYF.

The gene calls are TRBV18 and TRBJ1-4; 10 bases line up with TRBD1. The CDR3 spans 14 residues. V was pared by 3 bases and J by 11 bases, with 6 bases of the junction left unmatched. The germline gives CDR1 KGHSH, CDR2 LQKENI. The CDR3 protein is CASSPTGTGDKLFF. The CDR3, as DNA: TGTGCCAGCTCACCGACCGGGACAGGGGACAAACTGTTTTTT.

The rearrangement joins TRBV11-2 to TRBJ1-5; 7 bases are shared with TRBD1. Germline V gene lookup returns CDR1 SGHAT and CDR2 FQNNGV. J was trimmed by 5 bases and V by 1 base; bases with no gene match: 5. This CDR3 comprises 15 residues. Here the CDR3 DNA reads TGTGCCAGCAGCTTAGTGGGACAGCTTCATCAGCCCCAGCATTTT. Protein: CASSLVGQLHQPQHF. The complete variable domain, with remaining parts taken from reference TRBV11-2 and TRBJ1-5, reads EAGVAQSPRYKIIEKRQSVAFWCNPISGHATLYWYQQILGQGPKLLIQFQNNGVVDDSQLPKDRFSAERLKGVDSTLKIQPAKLEDSAVYLCASSLVGQLHQPQHFGDGTRLSIL.

The CDR3, as DNA: TGTGCCAGCAGTTACCAGCGGGAGTTGGATGAGCAGTTCTTC. Translated, it gives CASSYQRELDEQFF. The chain employs TRBV6-5 and TRBJ2-1; 8 nucleotides align to TRBD2. The germline V gene has CDR1 MNHEY and CDR2 SVGAGI. CDR3 length equals 14 residues. V trimming: 2 bases; J trimming: 8 bases; junction bases outside the gene matches: 5.

This clone was recorded once. This sequence joins TRBV9 and TRBJ2-1; no definite D call. Germline CDR1 is SGDLS and CDR2 is YYNGEE. V dropped 3 bases and J dropped 7 bases, with 11 bases sitting between them. The CDR3 extends over 13 amino acids. CDR3 sequence: CASSASSGNEQFF. CDR3 bases: TGTGCCAGCAGCGCATCCTCAGGAAATGAGCAGTTCTTC.

For the CDR3, the DNA is TGTGCCAGCAGCTTGGGGACAGGGGGCGTAGAAAAACTGTTTTTT. It encodes CASSLGTGGVEKLFF. The chain recombines TRBV5-6 with TRBJ1-4; 11 bases agree with TRBD1. CDR1 SGHDT and CDR2 YYEEEE come from the germline V gene. The CDR3 loop spans 15 amino acids. With V trimmed by 0 bases and J by 8 bases, 3 bases remained unmatched.